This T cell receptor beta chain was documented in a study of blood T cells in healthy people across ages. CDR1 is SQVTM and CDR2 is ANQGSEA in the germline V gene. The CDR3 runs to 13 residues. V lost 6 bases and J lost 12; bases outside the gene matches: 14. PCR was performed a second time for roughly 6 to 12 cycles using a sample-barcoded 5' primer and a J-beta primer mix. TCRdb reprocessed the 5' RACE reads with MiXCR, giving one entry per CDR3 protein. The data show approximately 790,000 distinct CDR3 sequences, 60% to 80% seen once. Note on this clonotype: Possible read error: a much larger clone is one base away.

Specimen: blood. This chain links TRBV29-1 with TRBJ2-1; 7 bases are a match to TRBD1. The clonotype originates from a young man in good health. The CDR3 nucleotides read TGCAGCGTCCAGACAGGGCTGACAGATACGCAGTTCTTC. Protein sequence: CSVQTGLTDTQFF.